The TCR beta chain described here comes from a study of cytomegalovirus exposure and HLA in healthy donors listed by TCRdb under 2017. With regard to the full study: An earlier analysis of under 600 of the donors reported about 290 Gb of sequence data and around 120 million unique TCR beta sequences from 150 million to 200 million T cells. Every discovery cohort repertoire had been produced on one sequencing platform. Among the roughly 430 genotyped donors, under 90% belonged to the genetic ancestry cluster associated with self-reported Caucasian donors. The number of donors typed differed by locus, with about 629-640 for A, B, C, DRB1 and DQB1, roughly 550 for DQA1, 606 for DPA1, and over 400 for DPB1. Across approximately 400 genotyped donors of the cohort, an average of approximately 220,000 unique TCR beta nucleotide sequences per donor were sequenced, and roughly a sixth of those sequences were non-productive. In an earlier analysis of a few hundred of the donors, high-throughput TCR beta sequencing was used to judge whether each TCR beta V gene segment behaved as functional or pseudogenic. The T cell repertoires of about 700 subjects were profiled by immunosequencing and related to cytomegalovirus serostatus. A separate validation cohort of approximately 130 different subjects was used in addition to the approximately 700-subject first cohort. To predict cytomegalovirus infection status, the study brought together high-throughput TCR immunosequencing, statistical association of individual TCRs with disease status, and machine learning. HLA typing included class I and class II loci at four-digit resolution. To study patterns of TCR occurrence, a later analysis re-analyzed previously published TCR beta repertoires from 500 to 850 donors and added high-resolution HLA genotyping. The study aimed to test whether signatures of past pathogen exposure could be identified by cataloging public T cell receptors. Donor age, sex, ethnicity and CMV serostatus were collected together with the repertoire data. Because of strong linkage in the cohort, roughly five DR-DQ haplotypes were treated as single units for association and clustering. Genome-wide SNP genotypes for about 60% of the 666 donors were used in a later genetic analysis, which treated that subset as a discovery cohort. An early release covering roughly 600 HLA-typed donors comprised approximately 290 gigabases of sequencing data and some 79 million unique TCR sequences. Rather than drawing on any new phenotypic data, the later analysis identified candidate immune exposures from TCR beta sequences and the way those sequences occurred across donors. Paper-wide results and their limitations: Compared with the approximately 600-donor mean, donors in an Asian-associated ancestry cluster had fewer N-insertions in productive TCRs, according to a later genetic analysis. In a later analysis, most CMV-associated TCR beta chains were found to appear HLA-restricted, with HLA associations seemingly driven largely by CMV exposure. Broadly in line with IMGT annotations, most TCR beta V segments showed up in productive rearrangements about 90% or about 30% of the time in an earlier analysis of 587 of the donors. The classifier was reported to diagnose cytomegalovirus status with high specificity and sensitivity in both the original cohort and the validation cohort. Several of the top co-occurrence clusters appeared to be linked to parvovirus B19, influenza, CMV and Epstein-Barr virus, according to a later analysis. Immune exposure information for the cohort was limited to CMV serostatus. At a false discovery rate of 0.05, a later analysis linked around 15,000 TCR beta sequences to specific HLA alleles. Across donors, most TCR sequences were observed very rarely, whereas some public TCRs were present in many individuals. The presence/absence analyses assumed that sequencing depth was roughly uniform across donors, and that assumption may not be true. Linkage disequilibrium might explain the correlated functional status among segregating V segments, but an unknown experimental factor could not be ruled out. A later analysis found that TCR association rates varied across HLA loci, with DRB1 alleles showing the most associated TCRs and HLA-C alleles the fewest. Compared with equally common non-associated chains, HLA-associated TCR beta chains in a later analysis were more clonally expanded and had lower generation probabilities. Because counts were too low, about 17 rarely observed V segments, including chromosome 9 orphons, were excluded from the earlier analysis of 587 of the donors. A few of the identified cytomegalovirus-associated TCR beta chains were confirmed in vitro to be specific for cytomegalovirus antigens. The authors suggested that the approach could potentially be generalized to other disease states and immunological phenotypes. A cluster of highly shared sequence variants was judged likely to represent a technical artifact of the sequencing pipeline. In a later genetic analysis, a missense DCLRE1C variant was associated with V-gene and J-gene trimming of TCR beta chains, and the association was replicated in an independent cohort. Assigning TCR associations to individual alleles was difficult when HLA alleles, especially DR and DQ, strongly co-occurred. Some IMGT-functional V segments, including TRBV6-2 and TRBV6-3, could not be told apart with the 87-base-pair reads, so those segments were excluded. Because some donors lacked HLA typing at each locus, the association tests relied only on the typed subset. This cohort had only TCR beta chains sequenced, and the lack of alpha or paired-chain data limited which features could be detected. In the study, 164 TCR beta chains were listed as associated with cytomegalovirus. A further reported finding was that TCR beta sequences accurately predicted the HLA-A and HLA-B alleles for most subjects in the first cohort.

Library creation used the immunoSEQ multiplex PCR assay. A mixture of 60 forward primers for TCR Vbeta segments and 13 reverse primers for TCR Jbeta segments was used in the multiplex PCR. The CDR3 region of rearranged TCR beta genes was amplified from genomic DNA by a multiplex PCR assay. The amplified TCR beta libraries were sequenced on the Illumina HiSeq System as 87-base-pair reads. The authors processed their data as follows. Across the 500 to 700 repertoires, a later analysis counted tens of millions of unique TCR beta chains, roughly 11 million of which were shared by at least two donors. Raw reads were error-corrected and collapsed into unique sequences with a nearest-neighbor algorithm that merged closely related sequences to remove PCR and sequencing errors. Alignment of CDR3 sequences to IMGT reference sequences was used to assign V, D and J gene segments. For a sequence to be retained, at least a six-nucleotide match to both a V gene segment and a J gene segment was required. A rearrangement was called productive if the CDR3 had no stop codons and remained in frame with V and J, and every other rearrangement was called non-productive. CDR3 was defined according to IMGT convention as the region running from the second conserved V-encoded cysteine to the conserved J-encoded phenylalanine. The earlier analysis of more than 450 of the donors excluded sequences that lacked an unambiguous match to a single V gene segment. An earlier analysis of several hundred of the donors called V segments functional above 56.7% productive rearrangements and segregating when the between-donor standard deviation exceeded 5%. A statistical classification framework was built for diagnosing cytomegalovirus status from the catalog of TCR beta chain sequences. A later analysis assigned V and J genes by comparing TCR nucleotide sequences with IMGT/GENE-DB human TR gene sequences. The TCRdist pipeline was used in a later analysis to assign CDR3 sequences and most-parsimonious VDJ recombination scenarios. In a later analysis, each TCR beta chain was defined by its CDR3 amino acid sequence together with its V-gene family, and reads without a unique V-gene family were excluded. A later analysis removed several hundred highly shared, low-generation-probability nucleotide sequences to deal with suspected cross-contamination and a sequencing artifact. For each public chain, a later analysis derived a clonal expansion index from normalized ranks of inferred template counts within each repertoire. In a later analysis, generation probabilities were computed with a VDJ recombination model fitted to out-of-frame rearrangements, and the resulting probabilities were checked against IGoR. Hypergeometric tests were used in a later analysis to score TCR-TCR, TCR-HLA and TCR-CMV co-occurrence, with a repertoire-size bias correction applied to the TCR pairs. A later analysis estimated false discovery rates by permuting HLA or CMV assignments 20 times. In a later analysis, co-occurring TCRs were grouped with DBSCAN, and TCRdist sequence similarity was added when clustering was performed within HLA-allele-positive subsets. Co-occurrence clustering excluded repertoires with fewer than 30,000 or more than 120,000 public chains, plus five with anomalous nucleotide sharing. Drawn from immuneACCESS, this table holds only the in-frame rearrangements with V and J called that TCRdb kept. Clones are partly lost; checked studies trace under half to an unresolved V gene and leave the rest unexplained. V and J calls and clone size are given by that table; D and trimming were obtained from the DNA. Counted in this sample were roughly 200,000 clones; roughly 68% of them appeared once. About 3% of the sample goes to the ten largest clones.

V is pared back by 0 bases and J by 4 bases, with 16 bases lying between the germline termini. The germline V gene provides CDR1 SGHRS and CDR2 YFSETQ. The CDR3 goes from the cysteine to the phenylalanine over 16 residues. The kept DNA is CDR3 alone, 48 bases in frame from the first base. In total, just over 650 healthy bone marrow donors made up the cohort. At the time of sampling, all cohort members were nominally healthy, though unrecorded immune exposures were likely present. The donor was CMV seropositive and was included in the group of around 300 seropositive cohort members. Each donor provided a peripheral blood sample, and peripheral blood mononuclear cells were used for TCR beta sequencing. Genomic DNA extraction from the blood cell samples was performed with the Qiagen DNeasy Blood Extraction Kit. This clone was seen a few times. Its binding antigen is unknown. Within one base of it there is no much larger clone, and no base qualities were kept.

This chain is built from TRBV5-1 and TRBJ2-5; a tentative D match to TRBD1 spans 6 bases. The receptor comes from a man in his forties in good health and CMV-seropositive. Sequencing used PBMCs. The nucleotide sequence is given as TGCGCCAGCAGCTTGGGGGCGAGACAGGCCTTAGAGACCCAGTACTTC. Its product reads: CASSLGARQALETQYF.